A selection of T cell receptor beta chains follows, all from one sample in a study of blood T cell repertoires in COVID-19. Using immunoSEQ multiplex PCR, the repertoire was profiled, and TCRdb retains in-frame clones only, with some absent. Of tens of thousands of clones in the sample, around 68% were seen once. Sequencing used peripheral blood. Every receptor here comes from a woman in her 70s with acute or convalescent COVID-19. CDR3s include the opening cysteine and the closing phenylalanine or tryptophan. A D gene is named only where the DNA matches it firmly. Size is omitted from some rows. Given values are once, few, many or a class for expanded clones.

DNA: TGCGCCAGCAGCCCAGGGACAGGGCGTCCTAGCACAGATACGCAGTATTTT
CDR3: CASSPGTGRPSTDTQYF
J: TRBJ2-3
D: TRBD1
V: TRBV4-1
size: .

DNA: TGTGCTAGTGGTTTGTCGTCCACACAAGGAAAACTAGCGCCACTCTCCTACGAGCAGTACTTC
CDR3: CASGLSSTQGKLAPLSYEQYF
J: TRBJ2-7
D: TRBD2
V: TRBV12-5
size: .

DNA: TGCGCCAGCAGCCAAAAGGGGGACAGGGCCTCCCAAGAGACCCAGTACTTC
CDR3: CASSQKGDRASQETQYF
J: TRBJ2-5
D: TRBD1
V: TRBV4-1
size: .

DNA: TGCGCCAGCCGACTGGAGTGGAGCTCCTATAATTCACCCCTCCACTTT
CDR3: CASRLEWSSYNSPLHF
J: TRBJ1-6
D: .
V: TRBV5-1
size: .

DNA: TGTGCCAGCTCACCGACAGGGAACGGAAACACCATATATTTT
CDR3: CASSPTGNGNTIYF
J: TRBJ1-3
D: TRBD1
V: TRBV18
size: .

DNA: TGTGCCAGCGTAAAGGATTTGAGCGGGAGCGATTACGAGCAGTACTTC
CDR3: CASVKDLSGSDYEQYF
J: TRBJ2-7
D: TRBD2
V: TRBV6-6
size: few

DNA: TGTGCCAGCAGTGACTCGACTAGCGGATACAATGAGCAGTTCTTC
CDR3: CASSDSTSGYNEQFF
J: TRBJ2-1
D: TRBD2
V: TRBV6-4
size: .

DNA: TGTGCCAGCAGCGGGGGGATCGGGGAAAAACTGTTTTTT
CDR3: CASSGGIGEKLFF
J: TRBJ1-4
D: .
V: TRBV6-5
size: .

DNA: TGTGCCAGCAGCCAAGATTCCTATAACACAGATACGCAGTATTTT
CDR3: CASSQDSYNTDTQYF
J: TRBJ2-3
D: .
V: TRBV4-2
size: .

DNA: TGCGCCAGCAGTGAGGACAGTATGAACACTGAAGCTTTCTTT
CDR3: CASSEDSMNTEAFF
J: TRBJ1-1
D: .
V: TRBV10-1
size: .

DNA: TGTGCCAGCAGCTCGGACACTGAAGCTTTCTTT
CDR3: CASSSDTEAFF
J: TRBJ1-1
D: .
V: TRBV7-2
size: .

DNA: TGTGCCAGTAGTTCAACGGGGGGGGTTGAGAATGAGCAGTTCTTC
CDR3: CASSSTGGVENEQFF
J: TRBJ2-1
D: TRBD2
V: TRBV19
size: .

DNA: TGCGCCAGCAGCCCCCGGGACAGGGGCTCCCAAGAGACCCAGTACTTC
CDR3: CASSPRDRGSQETQYF
J: TRBJ2-5
D: TRBD1
V: TRBV5-1
size: .

DNA: TGCGCCAGCAGCTTGGAGGGACATTCCTCTGGAAACACCATATATTTT
CDR3: CASSLEGHSSGNTIYF
J: TRBJ1-3
D: .
V: TRBV5-1
size: .

DNA: TGTGCCAGCAGCTTCGGGTTAGGACAGGGGGCAACCCAGCATTTT
CDR3: CASSFGLGQGATQHF
J: TRBJ1-5
D: TRBD1
V: TRBV5-6
size: .

DNA: TGTGCCAGCAGGTCAGGGTACCAAGAGACCCAGTACTTC
CDR3: CASRSGYQETQYF
J: TRBJ2-5
D: .
V: TRBV12-3/TRBV12-4
size: .

DNA: TGTGCCAGCAGTGAAAGTCCCACTTCCTATGGCTACACCTTC
CDR3: CASSESPTSYGYTF
J: TRBJ1-2
D: .
V: TRBV6-1
size: .

DNA: TGTGCAAGTCGCTTAGCCATTCCGGACTCCAGCTCCTACAATGAGCAGTTCTTC
CDR3: CASRLAIPDSSSYNEQFF
J: TRBJ2-1
D: .
V: TRBV12-2
size: .

DNA: TGTGCCAGCAGCCGTGGGGCGTGGGGCGAGCAGTACTTC
CDR3: CASSRGAWGEQYF
J: TRBJ2-7
D: .
V: TRBV11-2
size: .

DNA: TGTGCCAGCGGTCCTAGCGGGGCTCGGAGTGGGTACTTC
CDR3: CASGPSGARSGYF
J: TRBJ2-7
D: TRBD2
V: TRBV2
size: few

DNA: TGTGCCAGCAGTGATGAACAGGGTCTTGACTATGGCTACACCTTC
CDR3: CASSDEQGLDYGYTF
J: TRBJ1-2
D: .
V: TRBV2
size: .

DNA: TGTGCCAGCAGTTACGGGACTAGCCCATTCTCCTACGAGCAGTACTTC
CDR3: CASSYGTSPFSYEQYF
J: TRBJ2-7
D: TRBD2
V: TRBV6-5
size: .

DNA: TGTGCCAGCAGGCCCTGGGACAGGGCTATGAACACTGAAGCTTTCTTT
CDR3: CASRPWDRAMNTEAFF
J: TRBJ1-1
D: TRBD1
V: TRBV7-8
size: .

DNA: TGCGCCAGCAGCCAAGAAGGGCAGGGGGCAAGAGATACGCAGTATTTT
CDR3: CASSQEGQGARDTQYF
J: TRBJ2-3
D: TRBD1
V: TRBV4-3
size: .

DNA: TGTGCCAGCAACCTCCAGGGACAGGGGACAGAGACCCAGTACTTC
CDR3: CASNLQGQGTETQYF
J: TRBJ2-5
D: TRBD1
V: TRBV5-4
size: .

DNA: TGTGCCAGCAGCAAGGGACTAGCGGGACTCAATGAGCAGTTCTTC
CDR3: CASSKGLAGLNEQFF
J: TRBJ2-1
D: .
V: TRBV21-1
size: .

DNA: TGTGCCAGCTGGGGACTCAGGATCGGGACAGGGGACGTTAGAGCTGGAAACACCATATATTTT
CDR3: CASWGLRIGTGDVRAGNTIYF
J: TRBJ1-3
D: TRBD1
V: TRBV2
size: few

DNA: TGCACCAGCAGCTGTAGCGGGGGGTACGAGAGCTCCTACAATGAGCAGTTCTTC
CDR3: CTSSCSGGYESSYNEQFF
J: TRBJ2-1
D: .
V: TRBV1
size: .

DNA: TGTGCCAGCAGCTTGCTTTATTCGGTTGGAAACACCATATATTTT
CDR3: CASSLLYSVGNTIYF
J: TRBJ1-3
D: .
V: TRBV5-6
size: .

DNA: TGCGCCAGCAGCTCCGGACAGCGGGAGACCCAGTACTTC
CDR3: CASSSGQRETQYF
J: TRBJ2-5
D: .
V: TRBV5-1
size: .

DNA: TGTGCCAGCTTCGAGGGACTGGCCCCGGAGACCCAGTACTTC
CDR3: CASFEGLAPETQYF
J: TRBJ2-5
D: .
V: TRBV5-6
size: .

DNA: TGTGCCAGCATCGTTGAGCGGGGGAGCTCCTACGAGCAGTACTTC
CDR3: CASIVERGSSYEQYF
J: TRBJ2-7
D: TRBD2
V: TRBV28
size: .

DNA: TGTGCCAGCAGCTTAGACAGGGGAAGCTACGAGCAGTACTTC
CDR3: CASSLDRGSYEQYF
J: TRBJ2-7
D: .
V: TRBV11-2
size: once

DNA: TGTGCCTGGAGTGCCCCGGGAGCGGGAGGGCCACAAGATACGCAGTATTTT
CDR3: CAWSAPGAGGPQDTQYF
J: TRBJ2-3
D: TRBD2
V: TRBV30
size: .

DNA: TGCGCCAGCAGCTTGGCTGGGACTAGCGGGGGAAGCACAGATACGCAGTATTTT
CDR3: CASSLAGTSGGSTDTQYF
J: TRBJ2-3
D: TRBD2
V: TRBV5-1
size: .

DNA: TGTGCCAGCTCCCCAACCGGGCAGGGGTCTGGCTACACCTTC
CDR3: CASSPTGQGSGYTF
J: TRBJ1-2
D: .
V: TRBV18
size: .

DNA: TGTGCCAGCAGTCTGGACTTGCAAGAGACCCAGTACTTC
CDR3: CASSLDLQETQYF
J: TRBJ2-5
D: .
V: TRBV6-2/TRBV6-3
size: .

DNA: TGTGCCAGCAGTTACGAGGGACAGGGGACTGGGGAGCAGTACTTC
CDR3: CASSYEGQGTGEQYF
J: TRBJ2-7
D: TRBD1
V: TRBV6-6
size: few

DNA: TGTGCCAGCAGCTTGGGAGGGGGACAGGGGGGCTATGGCTACACCTTC
CDR3: CASSLGGGQGGYGYTF
J: TRBJ1-2
D: TRBD1
V: TRBV5-4
size: .

DNA: TGCGCCAGCAGCGCATTACAGGGGGTAAAAGAGACCCAGTACTTC
CDR3: CASSALQGVKETQYF
J: TRBJ2-5
D: TRBD1
V: TRBV5-1
size: .

DNA: TGTGCCAGCAGTCCAATCCTGATGCGGGGGAGGCACCGCACAGATACGCAGTATTTT
CDR3: CASSPILMRGRHRTDTQYF
J: TRBJ2-3
D: TRBD2
V: TRBV28
size: .

DNA: TGTGCCAGTAGTAACGACAGGGGTTATGGCTACACCTTC
CDR3: CASSNDRGYGYTF
J: TRBJ1-2
D: TRBD1
V: TRBV19
size: few

DNA: TGTGCCAGCAGCCCTGCAGCCGGGAGCTCTGGAAACACCATATATTTT
CDR3: CASSPAAGSSGNTIYF
J: TRBJ1-3
D: .
V: TRBV9
size: .

DNA: TGTGCCAGCAGAACAGGGGTGGTAACTGAAGCTTTCTTT
CDR3: CASRTGVVTEAFF
J: TRBJ1-1
D: TRBD1
V: TRBV28
size: .

DNA: TGTGCCAGCAGCCAAGTATCTCTTGAGCAGTACTTC
CDR3: CASSQVSLEQYF
J: TRBJ2-7
D: .
V: TRBV3-1/TRBV3-2
size: few

DNA: TGTGCCAGCAGTTACGGAGGTGAGCAGTTCTTC
CDR3: CASSYGGEQFF
J: TRBJ2-1
D: .
V: TRBV6-5
size: .

DNA: TGTGCCAGCAGCCGTACCGACAGGGGTGGTTTCTATAATTCACCCCTCCATTTT
CDR3: CASSRTDRGGFYNSPLHF
J: TRBJ1-6
D: TRBD1
V: TRBV13
size: .

DNA: TGTGCCAGCAGTGAAGCGCGGTGGTCAGTAAGTCAGCCCCAGCATTTT
CDR3: CASSEARWSVSQPQHF
J: TRBJ1-5
D: .
V: TRBV6-1
size: .

DNA: TGTGCCAGCGGGCTTCGACTAGCGGGCGAGCAGTTCTTC
CDR3: CASGLRLAGEQFF
J: TRBJ2-1
D: TRBD2
V: TRBV7-2
size: .

DNA: TGTGCCAGCTCACCCCTAAGCGGGGAGCTGTTTTTT
CDR3: CASSPLSGELFF
J: TRBJ2-2
D: .
V: TRBV18
size: .

DNA: TGTGCCAGCAGTCAGGACAGGGGGTACTACGAGCAGTACTTC
CDR3: CASSQDRGYYEQYF
J: TRBJ2-7
D: TRBD1
V: TRBV14
size: once

DNA: TGTGCCAGCAGTTTCATGACAGTTAGGTTAAAAAACATTCAGTACTTC
CDR3: CASSFMTVRLKNIQYF
J: TRBJ2-4
D: .
V: TRBV28
size: many

DNA: TGTGCCATCCGGGGAGAGCGGGAGGTAGATACGCAGTATTTT
CDR3: CAIRGEREVDTQYF
J: TRBJ2-3
D: TRBD2
V: TRBV28
size: .

DNA: TGTGCCAGCAGCTTATTGTACAGGGTGAACACTGAAGCTTTCTTT
CDR3: CASSLLYRVNTEAFF
J: TRBJ1-1
D: .
V: TRBV7-2
size: .